This T cell receptor (beta chain) is drawn from a study of cytomegalovirus exposure and HLA in healthy donors. Findings of the study overall: Accurate prediction of most subjects' HLA-A and HLA-B alleles from TCR beta sequences was reported. DRB1 had the most TCR associations and HLA-C the fewest, a later analysis found, with rates varying by HLA locus.

This clone was recorded once. The target antigen is unknown. Donors were ostensibly healthy at sampling, although undocumented immune exposures were probable. The PCR made use of 60 Vbeta and 13 Jbeta primers. The repertoire was sequenced with immunoSEQ multiplex PCR; TCRdb's copy has only in-frame clones and lacks some. The table lists approximately 93,000 clones, 79% of them singletons. Sequenced input: PBMCs. The origin of this receptor is a male donor in good health and CMV-seropositive.

The CDR3 sequence is CASSKRGRTDSYEQYF. CDR3 sequence (DNA): TGTGCCAGCAGCAAAAGGGGCCGGACCGACTCCTACGAGCAGTACTTC. The chain joins TRBV21-1 to TRBJ2-7; the DNA was not compared with TRBD1, the D call given in the table. TRBV21-1 is a pseudogene locus. The CDR3 is made up of 16 amino acids.